This T cell receptor beta chain was sequenced for a study of T cells expressing NK-cell markers. The overall study: Out of eight donors sequenced, seven tested HCMV-seropositive and the remaining one seronegative.

Study findings and constraints: In more than five donors, dominant CD3+CD56+NKG2C+ clones formed about 1.0-7.0% of CD8+ cells. The CD3+CD56-NKG2C+ fraction was also led by these clonotypes in a few donors.

No DNA is given; TCRdb re-called the 5' RACE reads and lists each CDR3 protein once. The data include fewer than 550,000 distinct CDR3 sequences; the top ten clones carry 1.4% to 1.5%. A word on this clonotype: Antigen specificity is unknown.

The CDR3 consists of 13 residues. Germline CDR1 reads KGHDR; CDR2 reads SFDVKD. The TCR sequence derives from a woman aged 45 to 65 in good health. The J gene is TRBJ1-2, the V gene TRBV24-1. Specimen: blood T cells: a sorted CD56 or NKG2C T cell subset, CD4+ or CD8+ T cells, or bulk PBMC T cells (not recorded which). This CDR3 is CATTREGGGGYTF.